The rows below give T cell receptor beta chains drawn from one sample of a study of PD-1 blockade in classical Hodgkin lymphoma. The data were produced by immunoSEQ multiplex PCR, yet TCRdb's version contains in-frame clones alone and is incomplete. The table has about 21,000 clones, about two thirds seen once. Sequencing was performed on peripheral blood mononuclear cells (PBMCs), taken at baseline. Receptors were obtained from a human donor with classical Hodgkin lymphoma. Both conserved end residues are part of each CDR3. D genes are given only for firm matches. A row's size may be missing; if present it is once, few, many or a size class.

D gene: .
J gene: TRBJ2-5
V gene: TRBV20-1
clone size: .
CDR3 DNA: TGCAGTGCTAGGGGGCCGACCCAGTACTTC
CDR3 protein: CSARGPTQYF

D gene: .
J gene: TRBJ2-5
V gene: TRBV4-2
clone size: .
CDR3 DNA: TGTGCCAGCAGCCAAGACAGGTCGGGAGAGACCCAGTACTTC
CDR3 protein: CASSQDRSGETQYF

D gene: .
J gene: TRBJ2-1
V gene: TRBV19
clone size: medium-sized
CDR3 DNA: TGTGCCAGTAGTAAGGACGGAGCAACCTACAATGAGCAGTTCTTC
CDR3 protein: CASSKDGATYNEQFF

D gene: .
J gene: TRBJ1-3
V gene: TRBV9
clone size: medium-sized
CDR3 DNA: TGTGCCAGCAGCGTTGAAGGGGCCTCTGGAAACACCATATATTTT
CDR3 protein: CASSVEGASGNTIYF

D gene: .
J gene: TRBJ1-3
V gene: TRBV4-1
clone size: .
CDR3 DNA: TGCGCCAGCAGCCAAGGCGGGGTGCCCAACACCATATATTTT
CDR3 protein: CASSQGGVPNTIYF

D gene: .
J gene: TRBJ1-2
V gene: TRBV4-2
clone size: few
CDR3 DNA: TGTGCCAGCAGCCACCCGGGACGGAAGAACTATGGCTACACCTTC
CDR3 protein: CASSHPGRKNYGYTF

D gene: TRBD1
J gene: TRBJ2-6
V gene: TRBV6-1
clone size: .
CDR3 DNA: TGTGCCAGCAGTGAAGACAGGGGGCCATCTGGGGCCAACGTCCTGACTTTC
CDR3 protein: CASSEDRGPSGANVLTF

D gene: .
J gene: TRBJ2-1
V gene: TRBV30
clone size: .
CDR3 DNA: TGTGCCTGGAGTCCTTGGGGGGCCGATGAGCAGTTCTTC
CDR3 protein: CAWSPWGADEQFF

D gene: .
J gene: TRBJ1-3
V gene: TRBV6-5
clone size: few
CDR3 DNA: TGTGCCAGCAGGGGTACAAACACCATATATTTT
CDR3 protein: CASRGTNTIYF

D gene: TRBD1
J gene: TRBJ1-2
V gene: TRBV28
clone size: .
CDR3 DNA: TGTGCCAGCAGTTTACCGGGACAGATAAACTATGGCTACACCTTC
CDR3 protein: CASSLPGQINYGYTF

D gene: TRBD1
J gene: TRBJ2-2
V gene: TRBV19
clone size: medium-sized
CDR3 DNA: TGTGCCAGTAAGAGGACAGGGGTTGTTGGGGAGCTGTTTTTT
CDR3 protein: CASKRTGVVGELFF

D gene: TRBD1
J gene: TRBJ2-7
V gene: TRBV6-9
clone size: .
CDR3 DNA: TGTGCCAGCAGTAAAGGACAGGTCCCCTACGAGCAGTACTTC
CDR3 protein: CASSKGQVPYEQYF

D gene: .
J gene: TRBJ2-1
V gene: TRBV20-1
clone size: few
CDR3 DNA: TGCAGTGCTTGGAGGGGTGAGCAGTTCTTC
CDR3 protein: CSAWRGEQFF

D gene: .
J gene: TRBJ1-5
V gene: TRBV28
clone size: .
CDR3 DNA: TGTGCCAGCAGTTTAGGGGGAGGCAATCAGCCCCAGCATTTT
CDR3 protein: CASSLGGGNQPQHF

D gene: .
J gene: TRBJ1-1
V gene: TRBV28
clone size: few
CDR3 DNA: TGTGCCAGCAGTTTCCCAGGCAACACTGAAGCTTTCTTT
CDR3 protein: CASSFPGNTEAFF

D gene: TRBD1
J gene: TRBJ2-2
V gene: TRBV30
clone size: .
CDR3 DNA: TGTGCCTCCAGAACTTCCGGGACAGCGAACACCGGGGAGCTGTTTTTT
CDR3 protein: CASRTSGTANTGELFF

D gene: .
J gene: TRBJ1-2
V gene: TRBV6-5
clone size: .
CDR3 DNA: TGTGCCAGCAGTTACGCGATAGAGGGCTTTGGCTACACCTTC
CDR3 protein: CASSYAIEGFGYTF

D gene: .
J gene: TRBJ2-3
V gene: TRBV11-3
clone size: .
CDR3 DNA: TGTGCCAGCAGCTTAGACGGGCAGAGCACAGATACGCAGTATTTT
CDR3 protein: CASSLDGQSTDTQYF

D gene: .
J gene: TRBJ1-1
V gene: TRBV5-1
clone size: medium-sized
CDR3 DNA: TGCGCCAGCAGCTTGGGGTTTACAGGGAAAACTGAAGCTTTCTTT
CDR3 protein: CASSLGFTGKTEAFF

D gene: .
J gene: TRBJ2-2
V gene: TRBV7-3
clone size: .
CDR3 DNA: TGTGCCAGCAGCACGGAGACCTTTACCGGGGAGCTGTTTTTT
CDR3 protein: CASSTETFTGELFF

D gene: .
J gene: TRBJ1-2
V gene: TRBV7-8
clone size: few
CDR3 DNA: TGTGCCAGCAGCTTAGACGAGCGGAATTTCTATGGCTACACCTTC
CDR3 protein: CASSLDERNFYGYTF

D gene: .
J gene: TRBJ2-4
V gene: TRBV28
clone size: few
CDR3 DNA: TGTGCCAGCAGACTTCCCGCCTCCCGAAACATTCAGTACTTC
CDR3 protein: CASRLPASRNIQYF

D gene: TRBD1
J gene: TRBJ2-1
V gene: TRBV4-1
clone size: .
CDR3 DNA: TGCGCCAGCAGCCAGCCCGACAGGGGGCTCTACAATGAGCAGTTCTTC
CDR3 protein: CASSQPDRGLYNEQFF

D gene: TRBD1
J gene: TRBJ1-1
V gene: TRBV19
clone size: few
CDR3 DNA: TGTGCCAGTAGCGCTTTAACCGGGACAGGGACGATAAACACTGAAGCTTTCTTT
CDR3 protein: CASSALTGTGTINTEAFF

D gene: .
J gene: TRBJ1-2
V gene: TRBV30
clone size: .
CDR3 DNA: TGTGCCTCGGAGGGGGGCGGCTACACCTTC
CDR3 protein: CASEGGGYTF

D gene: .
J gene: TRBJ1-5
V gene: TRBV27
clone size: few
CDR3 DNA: TGTGCCAGCGGGGGTGGAATTTACAATCAGCCCCAGCATTTT
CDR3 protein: CASGGGIYNQPQHF

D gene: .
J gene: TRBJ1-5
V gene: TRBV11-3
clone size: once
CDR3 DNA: TGTGCCAGCAGCTTAGGTCCTAATCAGCCCCAGCATTTT
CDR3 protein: CASSLGPNQPQHF

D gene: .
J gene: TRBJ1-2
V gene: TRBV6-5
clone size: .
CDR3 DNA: TGTGCCAGCAGCCAGGGACCGAACTATGGCTACACCTTC
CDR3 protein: CASSQGPNYGYTF

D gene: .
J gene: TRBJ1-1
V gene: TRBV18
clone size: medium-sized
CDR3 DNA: TGTGCCAGCTCTCAGGACAGTTCGAACACTGAAGCTTTCTTT
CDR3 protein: CASSQDSSNTEAFF

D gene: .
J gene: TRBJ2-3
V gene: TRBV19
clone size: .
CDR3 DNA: TGTGCCAGTAGTATAGTTGGCGGGGCCCCAGATACGCAGTATTTT
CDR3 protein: CASSIVGGAPDTQYF

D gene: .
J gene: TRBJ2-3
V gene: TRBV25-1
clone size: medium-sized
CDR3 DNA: TGTGCCAGCAGTGAAACAGGATTGGACACAGATACGCAGTATTTT
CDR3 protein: CASSETGLDTDTQYF

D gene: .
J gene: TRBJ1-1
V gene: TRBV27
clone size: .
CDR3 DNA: TGTGCCAGCAGGCCAGGGAGGATGAACACTGAAGCTTTCTTT
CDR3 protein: CASRPGRMNTEAFF

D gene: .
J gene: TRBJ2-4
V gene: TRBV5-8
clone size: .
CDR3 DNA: TGTGCCAGCAGCTTGGCCGGGGGCAGGCGGGACATTCAGTACTTC
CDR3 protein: CASSLAGGRRDIQYF

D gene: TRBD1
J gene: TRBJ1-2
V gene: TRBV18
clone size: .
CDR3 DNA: TGTGCCAGCTCACCAGGGGACAGGGGGCGCTATGGCTACACCTTC
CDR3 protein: CASSPGDRGRYGYTF

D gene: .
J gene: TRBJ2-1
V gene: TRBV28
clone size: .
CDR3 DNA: TGTGCCAGCAGTACTCGACTAGTAGCCTCCTACAATGAGCAGTTCTTC
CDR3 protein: CASSTRLVASYNEQFF

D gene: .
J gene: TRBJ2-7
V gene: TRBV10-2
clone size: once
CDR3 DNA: TGCGCCAGCAGTCAACGGGGGTCCTACGAGCAGTACTTC
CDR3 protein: CASSQRGSYEQYF

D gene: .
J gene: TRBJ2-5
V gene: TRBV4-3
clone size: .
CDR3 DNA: TGCGCCAGCAGCCAAGATCCACAGTTCGAGGCCCAGTACTTC
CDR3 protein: CASSQDPQFEAQYF

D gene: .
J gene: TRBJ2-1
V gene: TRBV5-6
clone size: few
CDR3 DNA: TGTGCCAGCAGCTGGGGGGCCTCGATCTACAATGAGCAGTTCTTC
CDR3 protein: CASSWGASIYNEQFF

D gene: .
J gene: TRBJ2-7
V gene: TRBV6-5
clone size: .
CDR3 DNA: TGTGCCAGCAGGGGCGCGGGGGAGCAGTACTTC
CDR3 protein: CASRGAGEQYF

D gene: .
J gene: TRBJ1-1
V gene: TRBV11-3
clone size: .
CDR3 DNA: TGTGCCAGCAGCGCCGGGGCTTTCTTT
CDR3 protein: CASSAGAFF

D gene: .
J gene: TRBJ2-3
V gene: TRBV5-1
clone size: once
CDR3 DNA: TGCGCCAGCAGCTTGGAGGGGTGGACAGATACGCAGTATTTT
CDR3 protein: CASSLEGWTDTQYF